The 6 T cell receptor beta chains presented below share a single source sample, sequenced in a study of siplizumab effects on memory and regulatory T cells. Clones were sequenced by immunoSEQ multiplex PCR, and TCRdb holds only the in-frame ones, with some missing. The repertoire holds fewer than 100,000 clones, 90% to 95% seen once, with around 0.31% in the top ten. The sequenced material came from non-Treg CD4+ T cells sorted from blood. These TCRs come from a human donor in good health.

The chain carries TRBV9 and TRBJ2-3, with 8 bases fitting TRBD2. The J segment lost 7 bases and the V segment lost 0 bases, leaving 4 bases of the junction unmatched. The CDR3 runs to 14 residues. CDR1 is SGDLS, CDR2 YYNGEE, per germline. The CDR3 DNA follows: TGTGCCAGCAGCGTAGCCCGGGGGGGGAATACGCAGTATTTT. This encodes CASSVARGGNTQYF.

The chain carries TRBV6-5 and TRBJ2-4; 7 bases map to TRBD1. Germline assignment: CDR1 MNHEY and CDR2 SVGAGI. V lost 6 bases to trimming and J lost 7 bases; unmatched junction nucleotides: 6. The CDR3 extends over 13 amino acids. CDR3 in amino acids: CASRRQGVNIQYF. The CDR3 DNA sequence: TGTGCCAGCAGGAGACAGGGAGTGAACATTCAGTACTTC.

The chain recombines TRBV7-9 with TRBJ2-1, with unresolved D. Germline V lookup: CDR1 SEHNR, CDR2 FQNEAQ (reference sequence). The CDR3 contains 14 residues. V was trimmed by 5 bases and J by 4 bases, leaving 12 bases between them. The CDR3 loop reads CASSRSTSYNEQFF. The CDR3 coding sequence is TGTGCCAGCAGCAGAAGTACAAGTTACAATGAGCAGTTCTTC.

The rearrangement uses TRBV2 and TRBJ2-3; maybe TRBD2 (6 bases). V was shortened by 5 bases and J by 1 base, with 10 bases between the two germline ends. The CDR3 sequence is 14 residues long. CDR1 SNHLY and CDR2 FYNNEI come from the germline V gene. This chain's CDR3 is CASSWGDGTDTQYF. As DNA, the CDR3 is TGTGCCAGCAGTTGGGGGGACGGCACAGATACGCAGTATTTT. The full variable domain, completed using reference TRBV2 and TRBJ2-3, is EPEVTQTPSHQVTQMGQEVILRCVPISNHLYFYWYRQILGQKVEFLVSFYNNEISEKSEIFDDQFSVERPDGSNFTLKIRSTKLEDSAMYFCASSWGDGTDTQYFGPGTRLTVL.

The gene calls are TRBV5-4 and TRBJ2-2; D gene unclear. This CDR3 region has 15 residues. CDR1 is SGHNT and CDR2 is YYREEE in the germline V gene (reference sequence). V was pared by 1 base and J by 7 bases, with 14 bases between. The CDR3 loop is CASSLRADPGGELFF. The CDR3 DNA follows: TGTGCCAGCAGCTTGAGGGCGGATCCTGGCGGGGAGCTGTTTTTT.

This clone was seen once. The chain links TRBV6-1 to TRBJ2-7, with D unresolved. CDR3 length: 13 residues. Between the trimmed V and J ends, which lost 0 bases and 3 bases, there was a span of 6 bases. The germline CDR1 and CDR2 sequences are MNHNS and SASEGT. CDR3 nucleotides: TGTGCCAGCAGTGAAGCTTGGAGCTACGAGCAGTACTTC. It translates to CASSEAWSYEQYF.